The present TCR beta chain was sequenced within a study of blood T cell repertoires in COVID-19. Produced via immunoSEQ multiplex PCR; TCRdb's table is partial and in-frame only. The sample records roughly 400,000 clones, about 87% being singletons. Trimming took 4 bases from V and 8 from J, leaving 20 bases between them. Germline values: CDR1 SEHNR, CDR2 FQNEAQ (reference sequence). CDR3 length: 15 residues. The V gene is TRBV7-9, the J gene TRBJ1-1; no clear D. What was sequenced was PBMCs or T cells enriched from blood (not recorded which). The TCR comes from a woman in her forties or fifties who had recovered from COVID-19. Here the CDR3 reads CASSSREPVGGEAFF. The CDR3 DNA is TGTGCCAGCAGCTCGAGAGAGCCAGTAGGCGGGGAAGCTTTCTTT. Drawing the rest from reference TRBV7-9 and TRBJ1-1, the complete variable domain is DTGVSQNPRHKITKRGQNVTFRCDPISEHNRLYWYRQTLGQGPEFLTYFQNEAQLEKSRLLSDRFSAERPKGSFSTLEIQRTEQGDSAMYLCASSSREPVGGEAFFGQGTRLTVV.